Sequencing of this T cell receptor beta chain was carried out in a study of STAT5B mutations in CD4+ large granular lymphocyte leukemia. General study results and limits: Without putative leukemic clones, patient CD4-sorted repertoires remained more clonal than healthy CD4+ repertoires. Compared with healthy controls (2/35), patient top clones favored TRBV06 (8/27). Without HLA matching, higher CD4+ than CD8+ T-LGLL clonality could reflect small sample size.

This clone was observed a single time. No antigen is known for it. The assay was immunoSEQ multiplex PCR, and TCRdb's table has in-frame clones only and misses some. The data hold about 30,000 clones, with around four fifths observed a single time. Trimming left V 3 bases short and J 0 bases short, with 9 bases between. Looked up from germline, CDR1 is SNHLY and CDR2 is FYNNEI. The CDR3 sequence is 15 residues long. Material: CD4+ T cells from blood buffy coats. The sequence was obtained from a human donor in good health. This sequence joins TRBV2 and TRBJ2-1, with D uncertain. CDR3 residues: CASSEQQSSYNEQFF. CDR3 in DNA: TGTGCCAGCAGTGAGCAGCAGAGCTCCTACAATGAGCAGTTCTTC. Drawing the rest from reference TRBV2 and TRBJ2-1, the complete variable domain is EPEVTQTPSHQVTQMGQEVILRCVPISNHLYFYWYRQILGQKVEFLVSFYNNEISEKSEIFDDQFSVERPDGSNFTLKIRSTKLEDSAMYFCASSEQQSSYNEQFFGPGTRLTVL.